What follows describes a single T cell receptor (beta chain). The germline V gene has CDR1 SNHLY and CDR2 FYNNEI. V dropped 6 bases and J dropped 3 bases, with 23 bases sitting between them. The CDR3 contains 18 residues. The data stem from a study of PD-1 blockade in classical Hodgkin lymphoma. The sample's time point: cycle 4 day 1 (C4D1), after six to seven weeks of nivolumab. All the patients suffered relapse after autologous stem cell transplantation, and brentuximab vedotin exposure differed. Assay: immunoSEQ multiplex PCR; the TCRdb copy retains only in-frame clones and omits some. The sample lists some 19,000 clones; 65% to 85% were seen once.

The TCR was taken from a human donor with classical Hodgkin lymphoma. The specimen comprised peripheral blood mononuclear cells (PBMCs), sampled before the fourth cycle of nivolumab. This chain links TRBV2 with TRBJ2-2; D possibly corresponds to TRBD1 (5 bases). CDR3 DNA sequence: TGTGCCAGCAGCTCACTACGACAGAACCAATTTCACACCGGGGAGCTGTTTTTT. This encodes CASSSLRQNQFHTGELFF.